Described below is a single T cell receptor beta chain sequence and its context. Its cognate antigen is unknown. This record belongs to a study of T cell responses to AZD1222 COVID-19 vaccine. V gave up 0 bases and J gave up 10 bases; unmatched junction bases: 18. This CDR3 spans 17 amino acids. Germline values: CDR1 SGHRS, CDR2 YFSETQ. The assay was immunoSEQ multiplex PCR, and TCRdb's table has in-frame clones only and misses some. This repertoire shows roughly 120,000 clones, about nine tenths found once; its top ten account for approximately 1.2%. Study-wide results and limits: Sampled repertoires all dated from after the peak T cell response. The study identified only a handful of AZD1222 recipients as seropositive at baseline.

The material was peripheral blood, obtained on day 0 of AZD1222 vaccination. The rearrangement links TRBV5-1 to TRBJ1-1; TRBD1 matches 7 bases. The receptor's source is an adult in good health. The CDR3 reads CASSLAVVGSWAGGAFF. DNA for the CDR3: TGCGCCAGCAGCTTGGCCGTGGTTGGGTCCTGGGCAGGGGGAGCTTTCTTT.